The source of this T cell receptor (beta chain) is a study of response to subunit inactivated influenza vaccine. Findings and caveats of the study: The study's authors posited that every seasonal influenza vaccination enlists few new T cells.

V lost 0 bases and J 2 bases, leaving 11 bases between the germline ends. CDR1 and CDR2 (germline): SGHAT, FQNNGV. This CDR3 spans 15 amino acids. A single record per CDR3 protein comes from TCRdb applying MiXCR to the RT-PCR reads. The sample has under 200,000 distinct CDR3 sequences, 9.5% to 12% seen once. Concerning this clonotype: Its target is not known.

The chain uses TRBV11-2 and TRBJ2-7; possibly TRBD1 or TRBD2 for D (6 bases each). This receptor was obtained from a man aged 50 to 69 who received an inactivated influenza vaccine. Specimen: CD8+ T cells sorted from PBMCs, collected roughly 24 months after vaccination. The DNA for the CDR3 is TGTGCCAGCAGCTTAGATCGGGGGCCGCCCTACGAGCAGTACTTC. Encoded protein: CASSLDRGPPYEQYF.